The entry below describes one T cell receptor beta chain. The data belong to a study of blood T cell repertoires in COVID-19. Study information: Some COVID-19 samples were acute and others convalescent; all came from the United States, Italy and Spain. Sample material is recorded as cDNA or gDNA derived from T cells, B-cell-depleted T cells, or PBMCs.

The CDR3 runs 16 residues. V shed 2 bases and J 7 bases; nucleotides not matched to a gene: 7. Germline CDR1 is SGHTA and CDR2 is FQGTGA. In the original processing: Amplification with reference gene primers provided the estimates of nucleated cell counts. Produced via immunoSEQ multiplex PCR; TCRdb's table is partial and in-frame only. D and trimming come from the DNA, and the V and J calls and clone size come from that table. The sample includes 35,000 to 50,000 clones, approximately 86% of them seen just once. The TCR was taken from a human donor in a cohort sampled during active COVID-19. Sequencing used peripheral blood. This chain connects TRBV7-3 to TRBJ2-3; 12 bases match TRBD2. As DNA, the CDR3 is TGTGCCAGCAGCTTAGGTTATGGACTAGCGGGGCATACGCAGTATTTT. It codes for CASSLGYGLAGHTQYF.